This TCR beta chain is from a study of T cells in Graves' hyperthyroidism and ophthalmopathy. This clonotype has a count of ten or more. Template material for amplifying TCR beta CDR3 regions consisted of RNA transcripts. The HTBI primer set served for first-round RT-PCR of the TCR CDR3. From the multiplex PCR reads, TCRdb called clonotypes with MiXCR, one entry per CDR3 protein. The sample consists of 560,000 or so distinct CDR3 sequences, 20% of them appearing once. Between the trimmed V and J ends, which lost 3 bases and 4 bases, there was a span of 15 bases. In germline, CDR1 is SGDLS, CDR2 YYNGEE. The CDR3 spans 15 residues.

The source is a man aged 40-50 years with Graves' ophthalmopathy. V gene TRBV9 combines with J gene TRBJ2-3; D perhaps matches TRBD1 (5 bases). The sample taken for sequencing was blood. The CDR3: CASSDDQDSSDTQYF. CDR3 nucleotide sequence: TGTGCCAGCAGCGACGACCAAGACAGTTCAGATACGCAGTATTTT.